This T cell receptor (beta chain) appears in the sequencing data of a study of CD8 T cells in ankylosing spondylitis. CDR1 DFQATT and CDR2 SNEGSKA come from the germline V gene (reference sequence). Trimming cost V 0 bases and J 1 base, with 7 bases left between them. The CDR3 contains 14 residues. Each TCR beta library was made by quantitative 5'-RACE that incorporated molecular barcodes. MiXCR, applied by TCRdb to the 5' RACE reads, yields one record per CDR3 protein. The sample lists fewer than 250,000 distinct CDR3 sequences, approximately 24% occurring once. Material for sequencing was blood, either unsorted or a sorted T cell fraction (not recorded which). The V and J genes are TRBV20-1 and TRBJ1-5; no firm D call. This receptor was taken from a male donor with ankylosing spondylitis or in good health (not recorded which). CDR3 nucleotide sequence: TGCAGTGCTAGAGAGGCCGGGAGCAATCAGCCCCAGCATTTT. Its protein is CSAREAGSNQPQHF.